This passage covers 10 T cell receptor beta chains from one sample sequenced in a study of blood T cell repertoires in COVID-19. Sequencing was performed with immunoSEQ multiplex PCR; in TCRdb, only in-frame clones are kept and a portion is missing. The sample yields more than 250,000 clones, more than 70% seen once. Specimen: peripheral blood. The source is a man younger than 35 who had recovered from COVID-19.

This chain links TRBV9 with TRBJ2-5, with D possibly TRBD1 on 5 matching bases. V shed 0 bases and J shed 2 bases, with 8 bases lying between them. CDR3 size: 14 residues. The germline V gene has CDR1 SGDLS and CDR2 YYNGEE. The CDR3 DNA is TGTGCCAGCAGCGTAGAGGGGATTCAAGAGACCCAGTACTTC. It yields the protein CASSVEGIQETQYF.

V and J are TRBV6-1 and TRBJ2-2; 8 positions agree with TRBD2. This CDR3 spans 16 amino acids. Germline assignment: CDR1 MNHNS and CDR2 SASEGT. The V segment lost 5 bases and the J segment 6 bases; nucleotides outside the gene matches: 11. The CDR3: CASSKEGTSIAGELFF. CDR3 coding DNA: TGTGCCAGCAGTAAAGAAGGGACTAGTATTGCCGGGGAGCTGTTTTTT.

This clone was seen a single time. The J gene is TRBJ2-7, the V gene TRBV4-1; 9 nucleotides match TRBD1. The germline V gene has CDR1 MGHRA and CDR2 YSYEKL. The CDR3 spans 14 residues. The V gene end was trimmed by 2 bases and the J gene end by 5 bases; junction bases not matched to a gene: 4. CDR3 bases: TGCGCCAGCAGCCAATTAGACAGGGGGAACGAGCAGTACTTC. This sequence encodes CASSQLDRGNEQYF.

In this sample, this clone turned up a few times. The J gene is TRBJ1-2, the V gene TRBV6-5, with 7 bases that match TRBD1. V lost 5 bases, J lost 4 bases, and 1 base stayed unmatched. Germline V gene lookup returns CDR1 MNHEY and CDR2 SVGAGI. This CDR3 has 12 residues. CDR3 region: CASSPGGYGYTF. In nucleotides, the CDR3 is TGTGCCAGCAGTCCAGGGGGCTATGGCTACACCTTC.

The gene calls are TRBV7-9 and TRBJ2-3, with 9 bases aligning to TRBD2. The CDR3 length is 16 residues. CDR1 is SEHNR, CDR2 FQNEAQ, per germline (reference sequence). V dropped 1 base and J dropped 2; count of bases not matched to a gene: 4. The CDR3 here is CASSLGTSVPTDTQYF. CDR3 DNA: TGTGCCAGCAGCTTAGGGACTAGCGTACCCACAGATACGCAGTATTTT.

This chain uses TRBV11-2 with TRBJ2-1; D unclear. Germline CDR1 and CDR2: SGHAT and FQNNGV. Trimming left V 5 bases short and J 0 bases short, with 5 bases between. The CDR3 extends over 13 amino acids. The CDR3 region is CASSAGSYNEQFF. CDR3 DNA sequence: TGTGCCAGCAGCGCCGGCTCCTACAATGAGCAGTTCTTC.

The rearrangement joins TRBV28 to TRBJ1-2; D might be TRBD1 (5 bases). The CDR3 is 15 amino acids. Trimming took off 1 base at V and 2 bases at J, with 11 bases between the two ends. Germline V gene sequence: CDR1 MDHEN, CDR2 SYDVKM. The CDR3 region has the DNA TGTGCCAGCAGTTTATCTTCGGCAGGGAACTATGGCTACACCTTC. Protein sequence: CASSLSSAGNYGYTF.

This clone was picked up a small number of times. The V gene is TRBV2, the J gene TRBJ1-2, with D unclear. CDR1 is SNHLY and CDR2 is FYNNEI in the germline V gene. Trimming left V 8 bases short and J 2 bases short, with 6 bases between. CDR3 length: 11 amino acids. Here the CDR3 reads CASPMNYGYTF. CDR3 in DNA: TGTGCCAGCCCAATGAACTATGGCTACACCTTC.

J is TRBJ1-2 and V is TRBV10-3; TRBD1 aligns across 10 bases. The CDR3 consists of 14 residues. Unmatched junction bases numbered 6, after V lost 4 bases and J lost 7 bases. Germline V gene data show CDR1 as ENHRY and CDR2 as SYGVKD. The CDR3 sequence is CAISGGTGVRGYTF. As DNA, the CDR3 is TGTGCCATCAGTGGGGGGACAGGGGTTCGTGGCTACACCTTC.

This clone is a singleton in its sample. The gene calls are TRBV4-1 and TRBJ1-6, with D hard to call. Germline assignment: CDR1 MGHRA and CDR2 YSYEKL. Between the trimmed V and J ends, which lost 4 bases and 4 bases, there was a span of 8 bases. The CDR3 length is 14 residues. CDR3 loop: CASSLLPYNSPLHF. As DNA, the CDR3 is TGCGCCAGCAGCCTACTCCCTTATAATTCACCCCTCCACTTT.